The 16 T cell receptor beta chains given below trace back to one sample, sequenced in a study of blood T cell repertoires in COVID-19. Profiled with immunoSEQ multiplex PCR; TCRdb holds only in-frame clones, not every one. This table has approximately 63,000 clones, 60% to 85% appearing once. Sequenced material: peripheral blood. These receptors came from a woman older than 75 with acute or convalescent COVID-19.

The CDR3 coding sequence is TGTGCCAGCAGACAGACAGGGGGCGGCGGAAACACCATATATTTT. Translation gives CASRQTGGGGNTIYF. The rearrangement uses TRBV14 and TRBJ1-3, with TRBD1 matching over 10 bases. Germline V gene lookup returns CDR1 SGHDN and CDR2 FVKESK. The CDR3 runs to 15 residues. Losses at the gene ends were 6 bases for V and 4 bases for J; bases not matched to a gene: 6.

The rearrangement links TRBV7-2 to TRBJ2-1, with 12 bases lining up with TRBD1. This CDR3 has 16 residues. The V and J ends lost 5 bases and 9 bases, in that order; junction bases with no gene match: 11. The germline gives CDR1 SGHTA, CDR2 FQGNSA. Here the CDR3 DNA reads TGTGCCAGCAGCCGCCCCCCGGGACAGGGGGCTAGTGAGCAGTTCTTC. Amino acids: CASSRPPGQGASEQFF. Full variable domain (remainder filled in from reference TRBV7-2 and TRBJ2-1): GAGVSQSPSNKVTEKGKDVELRCDPISGHTALYWYRQSLGQGLEFLIYFQGNSAPDKSGLPSDRFSAERTGGSVSTLTIQRTQQEDSAVYLCASSRPPGQGASEQFFGPGTRLTVL.

The chain uses TRBV7-2 and TRBJ1-1, with 8 bases lining up with TRBD1. The CDR3 is 17 residues long. The junction had 11 bases not matched to a gene; V was cut back by 5 bases and J by 0 bases. CDR1 and CDR2 (germline): SGHTA, FQGNSA. CDR3 loop: CASSHRTGWILNTEAFF. CDR3 DNA: TGTGCCAGCAGCCACCGGACAGGGTGGATATTGAACACTGAAGCTTTCTTT.

CDR3: CASSVAAGGSDTQYF. The DNA for the CDR3 is TGTGCCAGCAGCGTAGCGGCGGGAGGGTCAGATACGCAGTATTTT. The V and J genes are TRBV9 and TRBJ2-3; 9 bases match TRBD2. This CDR3 region has 15 residues. Germline lookup yields CDR1 SGDLS and CDR2 YYNGEE. V trimming: 0 bases; J trimming: 4 bases; junction bases outside the gene matches: 3.

The chain recombines TRBV28 with TRBJ2-1, with 8 nucleotides matching TRBD2. The CDR3 loop spans 17 amino acids. Germline CDR1 MDHEN, CDR2 SYDVKM. With V trimmed by 7 bases and J by 0 bases, 11 bases remained unmatched. The DNA for the CDR3 is TGTGCCAGCACCTCCGGGGGGCGGGAGGACTCCTACAATGAGCAGTTCTTC. Encoded protein: CASTSGGREDSYNEQFF. Based on the CDR3 plus reference TRBV28 and TRBJ2-1, the full variable domain is DVKVTQSSRYLVKRTGEKVFLECVQDMDHENMFWYRQDPGLGLRLIYFSYDVKMKEKGDIPEGYSVSREKKERFSLILESASTNQTSMYLCASTSGGREDSYNEQFFGPGTRLTVL.

This clone was seen only a few times. The chain links TRBV19 to TRBJ2-7, with TRBD1 matching 7 bases. The CDR3 sequence is 15 residues long. The germline V gene encodes CDR1 LNHDA and CDR2 SQIVND (reference sequence). The V and J ends lost 7 bases and 4 bases, in that order; junction bases with no gene match: 13. The CDR3 DNA reads TGTGCCAGTATGGGACCTCGACAGGGCCTATACGAGCAGTACTTC. The encoded protein is CASMGPRQGLYEQYF.

The chain has TRBV1 and TRBJ2-7; the table's TRBD2 call for D was not verified on the DNA. TRBV1 constitutes a pseudogene. The CDR3 has 11 residues. This chain's CDR3 is CTSKTGNEQYF. CDR3 nucleotides: TGCACCAGCAAGACCGGGAACGAGCAGTACTTC.

CDR3 in amino acids: CASSRQGLADTQYF. The CDR3, as DNA: TGTGCCAGCAGCCGACAGGGGTTGGCAGATACGCAGTATTTT. V and J are TRBV14 and TRBJ2-3; TRBD1 matches at 8 bases. Trimming at V came to 4 bases and at J to 4 bases, leaving 4 bases not matched to a gene. Per germline, CDR1 SGHDN and CDR2 FVKESK. The CDR3 has 14 residues.

The V and J genes are TRBV6-6 and TRBJ1-1; 9 bases fit TRBD1. The germline V gene has CDR1 MNHNY and CDR2 SVGAGI (reference sequence). With 6 bases clipped from V and 8 bases from J, the junction kept 4 bases outside the gene matches. The CDR3 runs to 12 residues. This CDR3 is CASSHRGLEAFF. CDR3 DNA: TGTGCCAGCAGCCACAGGGGGCTAGAAGCTTTCTTT.

This clone turned up a few times. This rearrangement joins TRBV7-9 to TRBJ2-1; 11 bases map to TRBD1. The ends lost 1 base at V and 9 bases at J; junction bases unmatched: 11. The germline CDR1 and CDR2 sequences are SEHNR and FQNEAQ (reference sequence). This CDR3 has 17 residues. Here the CDR3 reads CASSLGGQGAGSGEQFF. CDR3 DNA: TGTGCCAGCAGCTTAGGTGGACAGGGGGCCGGTTCGGGTGAGCAGTTCTTC.

The chain recombines TRBV4-1 with TRBJ1-5; 7 positions agree with TRBD1. Trimming at V came to 2 bases and at J to 3 bases, leaving 10 bases not matched to a gene. CDR3 length: 17 amino acids. CDR1 and CDR2 (germline): MGHRA, YSYEKL. CDR3 bases: TGCGCCAGCAGCCAATCTTGGAACAGGGGATCCAATCAGCCCCAGCATTTT. Its translation: CASSQSWNRGSNQPQHF.

In this sample, this clone turned up a few times. The J gene is TRBJ2-1, the V gene TRBV15; possible D gene TRBD2, 6 bases. The CDR3 has 15 amino acids. The V end was cut by 0 bases, the J end by 14 bases, with 20 bases between. Per the germline V gene, CDR1 is LNHNV and CDR2 is YYDKDF (reference sequence). The CDR3 is CATSRDLSVTGDEFF. The CDR3 DNA is TGTGCCACCAGCAGAGATTTAAGCGTGACGGGAGACGAGTTCTTC.

Within the sample, this clone is medium-sized. The sample carries other DNA sequences with the same CDR3. This chain joins TRBV28 and TRBJ2-2; 7 bases are a match to TRBD1. Germline V gives CDR1 MDHEN, CDR2 SYDVKM. V shed 4 bases and J 5 bases; nucleotides not matched to a gene: 1. The CDR3 runs 13 residues. The CDR3 reads CASSSRGTGELFF. CDR3 in DNA: TGTGCCAGCAGTTCCAGGGGGACCGGGGAGCTGTTTTTT.

This chain connects TRBV6-4 to TRBJ2-1; D is possibly TRBD2 (6 bases). The CDR3 contains 11 residues. Germline V gene lookup returns CDR1 MRHNA and CDR2 SNTAGT. V was clipped by 9 bases and J by 10 bases, with 13 bases between them. This CDR3 reads CARTTRGEQFF. CDR3 nucleotide sequence: TGTGCCAGAACCACACGGGGGGAGCAGTTCTTC.

A note on this clone: A read error may account for a junction end that differs from germline. The genes are TRBV7-2 and TRBJ1-4, with D unresolved. The CDR3 covers 16 residues. CDR1 is SGHTA and CDR2 is FQGNSA in the germline V gene. In DNA, the CDR3 is TGTGCCAGCAGCATAGCGGGCGTTACAACTAATGAAAAACTGTTTTTT. Encoded protein: CASSIAGVTTNEKLFF.

The chain recombines TRBV5-4 with TRBJ2-2; 9 bases are shared with TRBD2. Trimming took 4 bases from V and 8 from J; bases not matched to a gene: 9. The CDR3 totals 15 residues. Germline V lookup: CDR1 SGHNT, CDR2 YYREEE (reference sequence). CDR3 sequence reads: CASSPGTSREGELFF. CDR3 bases: TGTGCCAGCAGCCCCGGGACTAGCCGCGAGGGGGAGCTGTTTTTT. The full variable domain, completed using reference TRBV5-4 and TRBJ2-2, is ETGVTQSPTHLIKTRGQQVTLRCSSQSGHNTVSWYQQALGQGPQFIFQYYREEENGRGNFPPRFSGLQFPNYSSELNVNALELDDSALYLCASSPGTSREGELFFGEGSRLTVL.